The entry below gives a single TCR beta chain sequence along with its context. Data came from immunoSEQ multiplex PCR; TCRdb stores just in-frame clones and leaves some out. This sample has more than 250,000 clones, with around 85% found just once. The sample belongs to a study of blood T cell repertoires in COVID-19. The V gene lost 9 bases and the J gene lost 7 bases, with 15 bases spanning the gap. This CDR3 is built from 12 residues. Germline V CDR1 and CDR2: SNHLY, FYNNEI. This sequence joins TRBV2 and TRBJ2-5, with D possibly TRBD2 on 5 matching bases. The receptor's source is a man aged 30 to 39 who had recovered from COVID-19. Material for sequencing was PBMCs or T cells enriched from blood (not recorded which). CDR3 region: CASGLHPGTQYF. The CDR3 coding sequence is TGTGCCAGTGGACTGCACCCGGGGACCCAGTACTTC.